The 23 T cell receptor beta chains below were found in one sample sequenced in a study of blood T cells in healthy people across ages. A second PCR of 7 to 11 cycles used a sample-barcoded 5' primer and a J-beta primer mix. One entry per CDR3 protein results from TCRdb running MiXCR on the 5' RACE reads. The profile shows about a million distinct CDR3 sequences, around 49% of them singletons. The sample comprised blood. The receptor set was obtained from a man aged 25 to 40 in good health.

The chain's CDR3 is CASSSADRATNEKLFF. CDR3 bases: TGTGCCAGCAGCTCAGCGGACCGAGCAACTAATGAAAAACTGTTTTTT. This chain links TRBV7-9 with TRBJ1-4; D gene unclear. This CDR3 spans 16 amino acids. V was trimmed by 4 bases and J by 0 bases, leaving 12 bases between them. Germline assignment: CDR1 SEHNR and CDR2 FQNEAQ (reference sequence).

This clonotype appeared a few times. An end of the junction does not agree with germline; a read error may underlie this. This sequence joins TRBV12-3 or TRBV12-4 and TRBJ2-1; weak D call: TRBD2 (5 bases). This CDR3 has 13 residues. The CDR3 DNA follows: TGTGCCAGCAGTGTAGCGCTAGTAGCAGAGCAGTTCTTC. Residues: CASSVALVAEQFF.

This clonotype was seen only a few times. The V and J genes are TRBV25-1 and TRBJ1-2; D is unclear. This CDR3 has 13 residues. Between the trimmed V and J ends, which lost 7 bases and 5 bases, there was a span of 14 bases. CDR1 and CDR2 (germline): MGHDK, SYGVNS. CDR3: CASTWTIRYGYTF. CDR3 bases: TGTGCCAGCACCTGGACTATCCGATATGGCTACACCTTC.

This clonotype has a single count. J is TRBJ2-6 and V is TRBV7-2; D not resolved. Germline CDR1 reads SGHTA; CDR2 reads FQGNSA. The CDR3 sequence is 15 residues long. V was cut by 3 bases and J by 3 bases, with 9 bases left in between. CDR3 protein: CASSFPQYGANVLTF. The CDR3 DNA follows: TGTGCCAGCAGCTTTCCCCAGTATGGGGCCAACGTCCTGACTTTC.

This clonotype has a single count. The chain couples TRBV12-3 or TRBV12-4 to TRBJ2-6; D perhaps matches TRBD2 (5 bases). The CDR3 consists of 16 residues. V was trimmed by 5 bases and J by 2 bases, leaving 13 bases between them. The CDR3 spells CASSLYGGTGANVLTF. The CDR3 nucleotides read TGTGCCAGCAGTCTCTACGGAGGAACTGGGGCCAACGTCCTGACTTTC.

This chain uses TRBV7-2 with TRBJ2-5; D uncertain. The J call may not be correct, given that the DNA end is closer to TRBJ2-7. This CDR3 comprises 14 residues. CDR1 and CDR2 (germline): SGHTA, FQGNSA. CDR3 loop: CASSFGLVSYEQYF. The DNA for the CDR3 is TGTGCCAGCAGCTTCGGTCTTGTCTCCTACGAGCAGTACTTC.

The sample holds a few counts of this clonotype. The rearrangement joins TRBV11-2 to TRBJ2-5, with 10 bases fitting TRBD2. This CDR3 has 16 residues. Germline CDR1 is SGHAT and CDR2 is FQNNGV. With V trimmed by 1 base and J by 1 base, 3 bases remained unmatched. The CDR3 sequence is CASSLASGGLQETQYF. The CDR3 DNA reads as TGTGCCAGCAGCTTAGCTAGCGGGGGCCTCCAAGAGACCCAGTACTTC.

DNA for the CDR3: TGTGCCAGCAACTCGGGGCTGGGCTACGAGCAGTACTTC. The encoded protein is CASNSGLGYEQYF. This chain uses TRBV6-5 with TRBJ2-5, with D possibly called TRBD1 or TRBD2 (5 bases each). The J call could be wrong; TRBJ2-7 is a better fit for the DNA end. The CDR3 spans 13 residues. The V gene's germline CDR1 is MNHEY and CDR2 SVGAGI.

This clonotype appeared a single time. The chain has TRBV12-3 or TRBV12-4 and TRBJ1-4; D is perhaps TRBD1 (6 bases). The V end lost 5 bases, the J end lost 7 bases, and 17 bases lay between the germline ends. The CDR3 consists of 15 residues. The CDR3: CASSTSGAIGEKLFF. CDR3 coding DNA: TGTGCCAGCAGTACCTCAGGGGCAATAGGTGAAAAACTGTTTTTT.

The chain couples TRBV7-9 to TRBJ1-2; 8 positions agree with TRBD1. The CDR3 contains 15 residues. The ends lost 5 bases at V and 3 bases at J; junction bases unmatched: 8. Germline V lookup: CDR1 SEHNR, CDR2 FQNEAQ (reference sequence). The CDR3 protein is CASSPGQGLHYGYTF. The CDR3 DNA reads TGTGCCAGCAGCCCAGGACAGGGACTTCACTATGGCTACACCTTC.

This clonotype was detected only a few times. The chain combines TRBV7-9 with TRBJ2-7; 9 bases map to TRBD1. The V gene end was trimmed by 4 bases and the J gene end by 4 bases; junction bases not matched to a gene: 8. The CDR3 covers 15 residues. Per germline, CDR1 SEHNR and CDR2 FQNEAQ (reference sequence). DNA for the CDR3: TGTGCCAGCAGCTCGGGGACAGGGTTAATGTACGAGCAGTACTTC. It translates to CASSSGTGLMYEQYF.

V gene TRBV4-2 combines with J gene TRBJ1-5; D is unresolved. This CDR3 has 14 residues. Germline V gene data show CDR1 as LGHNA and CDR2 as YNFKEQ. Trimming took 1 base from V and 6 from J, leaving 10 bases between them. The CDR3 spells CASSQVEGPQPQHF. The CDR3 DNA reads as TGTGCCAGCAGCCAAGTGGAGGGCCCTCAGCCCCAGCATTTT.

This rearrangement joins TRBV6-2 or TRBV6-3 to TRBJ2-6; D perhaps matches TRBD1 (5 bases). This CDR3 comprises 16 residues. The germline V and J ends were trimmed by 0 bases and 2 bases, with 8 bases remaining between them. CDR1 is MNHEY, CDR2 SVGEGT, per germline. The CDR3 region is CASSYSGAPGANVLTF. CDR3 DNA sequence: TGTGCCAGCAGTTACTCAGGGGCCCCTGGGGCCAACGTCCTGACTTTC.

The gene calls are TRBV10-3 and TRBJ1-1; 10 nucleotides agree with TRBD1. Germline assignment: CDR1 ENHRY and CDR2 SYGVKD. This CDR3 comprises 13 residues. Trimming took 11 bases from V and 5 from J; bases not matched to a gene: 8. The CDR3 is CAVDTGQGTEAFF. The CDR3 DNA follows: TGTGCCGTCGATACGGGACAGGGGACTGAAGCTTTCTTT.

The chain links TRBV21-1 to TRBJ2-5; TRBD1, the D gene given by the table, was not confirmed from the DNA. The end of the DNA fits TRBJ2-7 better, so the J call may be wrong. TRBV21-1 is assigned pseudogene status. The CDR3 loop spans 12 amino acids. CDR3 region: CARDRDQREQYF. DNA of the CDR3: TGTGCCAGGGACAGGGATCAGCGCGAGCAGTACTTC.

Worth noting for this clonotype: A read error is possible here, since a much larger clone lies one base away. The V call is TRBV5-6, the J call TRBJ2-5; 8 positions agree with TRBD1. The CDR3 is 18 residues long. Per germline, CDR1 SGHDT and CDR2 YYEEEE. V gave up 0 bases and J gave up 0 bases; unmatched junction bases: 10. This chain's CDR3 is CASSLVRTGSSYQETQYF. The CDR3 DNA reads TGTGCCAGCAGCTTGGTGAGGACAGGGAGCTCGTACCAAGAGACCCAGTACTTC.

In DNA, the CDR3 is TGTGCCAGCAGTATGACAGGGATTAGCGAGACCCAGTACTTC. As protein: CASSMTGISETQYF. The chain joins TRBV6-5 to TRBJ2-5, with 7 positions matching TRBD1. Germline V gene sequence: CDR1 MNHEY, CDR2 SVGAGI. V lost 5 bases, J lost 5 bases, and 8 bases stayed unmatched. This CDR3 contains 14 residues.

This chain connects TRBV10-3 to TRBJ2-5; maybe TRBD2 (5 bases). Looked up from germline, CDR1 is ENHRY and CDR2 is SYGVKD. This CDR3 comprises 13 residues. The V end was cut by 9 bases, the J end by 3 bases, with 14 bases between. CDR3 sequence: CAIARRVEETQYF. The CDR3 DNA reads TGTGCCATTGCTCGGCGGGTCGAAGAGACCCAGTACTTC.

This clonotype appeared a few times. The CDR3 DNA reads as TGTGCCAGCAGCCGAGCGCCAGGGGGAGGAGGCTACACCTTC. Translating it yields CASSRAPGGGGYTF. This chain links TRBV3-1 with TRBJ1-2; 7 nucleotides agree with TRBD1. The trim removed 4 bases at V and 8 bases at J, leaving 10 bases unmatched. This CDR3 comprises 14 residues. Looked up from germline, CDR1 is LGHDT and CDR2 is YNNKEL (reference sequence). The full variable domain, completed using reference TRBV3-1 and TRBJ1-2, is DTAVSQTPKYLVTQMGNDKSIKCEQNLGHDTMYWYKQDSKKFLKIMFSYNNKELIINETVPNRFSPKSPDKAHLNLHINSLELGDSAVYFCASSRAPGGGGYTFGSGTRLTVV.

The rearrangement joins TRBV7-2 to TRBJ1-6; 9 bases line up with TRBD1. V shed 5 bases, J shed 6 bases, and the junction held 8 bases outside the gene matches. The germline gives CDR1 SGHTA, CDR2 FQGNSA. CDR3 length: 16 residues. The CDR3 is CASSRIGTGRNSPLHF. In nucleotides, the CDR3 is TGTGCCAGCAGCAGAATAGGGACAGGGCGTAATTCACCCCTCCACTTT. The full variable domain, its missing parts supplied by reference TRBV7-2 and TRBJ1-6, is GAGVSQSPSNKVTEKGKDVELRCDPISGHTALYWYRQSLGQGLEFLIYFQGNSAPDKSGLPSDRFSAERTGGSVSTLTIQRTQQEDSAVYLCASSRIGTGRNSPLHFGNGTRLTVT.

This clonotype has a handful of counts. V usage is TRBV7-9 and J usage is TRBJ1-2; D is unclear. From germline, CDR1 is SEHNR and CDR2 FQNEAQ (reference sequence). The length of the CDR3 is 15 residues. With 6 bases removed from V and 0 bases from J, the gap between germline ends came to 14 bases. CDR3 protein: CASSPGRTTNYGYTF. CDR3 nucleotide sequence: TGTGCCAGCAGTCCGGGTCGAACAACTAACTATGGCTACACCTTC.

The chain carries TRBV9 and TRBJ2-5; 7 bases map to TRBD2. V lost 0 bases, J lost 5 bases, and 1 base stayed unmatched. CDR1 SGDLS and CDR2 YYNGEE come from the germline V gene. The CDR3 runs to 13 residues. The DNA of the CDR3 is TGTGCCAGCAGCGTAGATAGCGGGGAGACCCAGTACTTC. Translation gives CASSVDSGETQYF.

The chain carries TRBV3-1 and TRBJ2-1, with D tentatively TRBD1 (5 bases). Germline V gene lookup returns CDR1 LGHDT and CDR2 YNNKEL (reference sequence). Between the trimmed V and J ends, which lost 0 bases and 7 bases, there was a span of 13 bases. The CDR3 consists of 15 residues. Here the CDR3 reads CASSQDRAIRNEQFF. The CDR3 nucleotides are TGTGCCAGCAGCCAAGACAGGGCGATCCGTAATGAGCAGTTCTTC.